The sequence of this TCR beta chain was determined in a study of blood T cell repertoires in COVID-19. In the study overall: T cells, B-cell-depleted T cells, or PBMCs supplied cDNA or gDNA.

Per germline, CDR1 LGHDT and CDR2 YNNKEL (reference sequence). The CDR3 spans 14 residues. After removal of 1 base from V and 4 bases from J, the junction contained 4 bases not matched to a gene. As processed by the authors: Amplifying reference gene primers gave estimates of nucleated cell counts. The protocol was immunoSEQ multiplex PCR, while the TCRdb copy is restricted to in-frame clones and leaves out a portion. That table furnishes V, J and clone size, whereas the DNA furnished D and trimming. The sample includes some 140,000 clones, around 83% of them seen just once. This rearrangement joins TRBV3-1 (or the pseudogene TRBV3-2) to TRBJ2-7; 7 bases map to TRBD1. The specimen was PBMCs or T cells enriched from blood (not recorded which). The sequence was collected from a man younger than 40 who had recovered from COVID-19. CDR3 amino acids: CASSQGSGGYEQYF. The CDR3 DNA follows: TGTGCCAGCAGCCAAGGTTCAGGGGGATACGAGCAGTACTTC.